Listed below are T cell receptor beta chains from one sample, sequenced in a study of OX40 agonist ivuxolimab in advanced cancers. This table comes from immunoSEQ multiplex PCR, and its TCRdb copy is limited to in-frame clones, with some not included. Here the sample spans tens of thousands of clones, 87% being singletons. The input for sequencing was CD4+ or CD8+ T cells sorted from blood, taken in a trial of the OX40 agonist ivuxolimab. The receptors were gathered from an adult with an advanced solid tumor such as melanoma, head and neck, liver or kidney cancer. Both conserved end residues are part of each CDR3. D genes are given only for firm matches. The size of a clone is reported for some rows only, either as once, few or many, or as a class for expanded clones.

clone size | J gene | V gene | D gene | CDR3 DNA | CDR3 protein
NA | TRBJ1-5 | TRBV6-5 | NA | TGTGCCGGCAAAAAACAGGGATACAATCAGCCCCAGCATTTT | CAGKKQGYNQPQHF
NA | TRBJ2-7 | TRBV6-5 | TRBD2 | TGTGCCAGCAGTTGGGGAGGGGGACTAGCCTCCCAGTACTTC | CASSWGGGLASQYF
once | TRBJ2-3 | TRBV4-3 | TRBD2 | TGCGCCAGCAGCCGCAAGTACTGGACTAGCGGGAGCACAGATACGCAGTATTTT | CASSRKYWTSGSTDTQYF
NA | TRBJ1-2 | TRBV7-2 | NA | TGTGCCAGCAGTTTTCAAGGAGTTCGCGGGGGCTATGGCTACACCTTC | CASSFQGVRGGYGYTF
NA | TRBJ2-7 | TRBV5-1 | TRBD2 | TGCGCCAGCAGCTCGAATCCCTTAGGAGCGGGGGCTTACGAGCAGTACTTC | CASSSNPLGAGAYEQYF
once | TRBJ2-7 | TRBV19 | TRBD2 | TGTGCCAGTAGTATAGATAGCGGGAGAAGCGAGCAGTACTTC | CASSIDSGRSEQYF
once | TRBJ2-3 | TRBV10-1 | NA | TGCGCCAGCAGTGAGCCTTCCTTGGATACGCAGTATTTT | CASSEPSLDTQYF
once | TRBJ2-7 | TRBV7-9 | TRBD2 | TGTGCCATATCACGGGGGGGACCCTACGAGCAGTACTTC | CAISRGGPYEQYF
once | TRBJ2-1 | TRBV19 | NA | TGTGCCAGTAGTATCCCCTCCTACAATGAGCAGTTCTTC | CASSIPSYNEQFF
NA | TRBJ2-6 | TRBV2 | TRBD1 | TGTGCCAGCAGTAGACAGGGTTCAACTGGGGCCAACGTCCTGACTTTC | CASSRQGSTGANVLTF
NA | TRBJ2-5 | TRBV11-3 | TRBD2 | TGTGCCAGCAGCGTATCTCTAGCGGCGACCCAAGAGACCCAGTACTTC | CASSVSLAATQETQYF
NA | TRBJ2-7 | TRBV2 | NA | TGTGCCAGCAGCCTCAGCTCCTACGAGCAGTACTTC | CASSLSSYEQYF
NA | TRBJ2-5 | TRBV5-4 | NA | TGTGCCAGCAGCCCTCCCCAAGGGCGACTAGTCTTCAACAAGGAGACCCAGTACTTC | CASSPPQGRLVFNKETQYF
NA | TRBJ1-5 | TRBV21-1 | NA | TGTGCCAGCAGCGATAGGAGGACAGGATTCAATCAGCCCCAGCATTTT | CASSDRRTGFNQPQHF
NA | TRBJ2-3 | TRBV7-8 | NA | TGTGCCAGCAAGGGAAGCACAGATACGCAGTATTTT | CASKGSTDTQYF
NA | TRBJ2-3 | TRBV5-4 | NA | TGTGCCAGCAGCTGGAGCCGGAGCACAGATACGCAGTATTTT | CASSWSRSTDTQYF
NA | TRBJ2-1 | TRBV29-1 | NA | TGCAGCGTTGAAAGTCAGGGATCAGGTGAGCAGTTCTTC | CSVESQGSGEQFF
NA | TRBJ1-2 | TRBV30 | NA | TGTGCCTGGAGTCCCGACCCCGGTGGCTACACCTTC | CAWSPDPGGYTF
NA | TRBJ1-2 | TRBV6-5 | NA | TGTGCCAGCAGTTACGGATCGGAAGCCGCTAACTATGGCTACACCTTC | CASSYGSEAANYGYTF
NA | TRBJ2-2 | TRBV4-1 | NA | TGCGCCAGCAGCCAACGACACGACAATGGGGCGAACACCGGGGAGCTGTTTTTT | CASSQRHDNGANTGELFF
NA | TRBJ1-1 | TRBV6-1 | TRBD1 | TGTGCCAGCAGTGCCGAGGGGGCCGGAAACACTGAAGCTTTCTTT | CASSAEGAGNTEAFF
NA | TRBJ2-3 | TRBV9 | TRBD2 | TGTGCCAGCAGCGTAGGCCTAGCGGGGGGCACAGATACGCAGTATTTT | CASSVGLAGGTDTQYF
once | TRBJ2-7 | TRBV5-1 | NA | TGCGCCAGCAGCGCGTCCGGGTTCTCAGCCGAGCAGTACTTC | CASSASGFSAEQYF
once | TRBJ2-5 | TRBV7-2 | TRBD2 | TGTGCCAGCAGCTTAGCTGGACTAGCGGGAGTGAGAGGGGAGACCCAGTACTTC | CASSLAGLAGVRGETQYF
NA | TRBJ2-2 | TRBV7-9 | TRBD1 | TGTGCCAGCAGCCAACAGGGGGCTGACACCGGGGAGCTGTTTTTT | CASSQQGADTGELFF
NA | TRBJ2-3 | TRBV11-2 | TRBD2 | TGTGCCACAGGACTAGCGGGGGGGGTCACAGATACGCAGTATTTT | CATGLAGGVTDTQYF
NA | TRBJ1-1 | TRBV6-5 | TRBD1 | TGTGCCAGCAGTTACTCGAAACAGGGGGGTTTGACTGAAGCTTTCTTT | CASSYSKQGGLTEAFF
NA | TRBJ2-7 | TRBV6-1 | NA | TGTGCCAGCAGTGAAGCTCACCTGGCCTCCTACGAGCAGTACTTC | CASSEAHLASYEQYF
NA | TRBJ2-2 | TRBV9 | NA | TGTGCCAGCAGCGCGACCCCAAACACCGGGGAGCTGTTTTTT | CASSATPNTGELFF
NA | TRBJ1-2 | TRBV7-8 | TRBD1 | TGTGCCAGCAGCTTAGCACAGGGGTATGGCTACACCTTC | CASSLAQGYGYTF
NA | TRBJ1-4 | TRBV29-1 | NA | TGCAGCGTTGGTGGAGAGGTGGGTGAAAAACTGTTTTTT | CSVGGEVGEKLFF
once | TRBJ2-5 | TRBV20-1 | NA | TGCAGTGGACAGGCTCAAGAGACCCAGTACTTC | CSGQAQETQYF
NA | TRBJ1-3 | TRBV15 | NA | TGTGCCACCAGCCGCGAGGGTGTTCAGGGAAACACCATATATTTT | CATSREGVQGNTIYF
once | TRBJ2-3 | TRBV6-5 | TRBD2 | TGTGCCAGCAGTCCAGCTAGCGGGAGGACAGATACGCAGTATTTT | CASSPASGRTDTQYF
NA | TRBJ2-4 | TRBV6-1 | NA | TGTGCCACCACCGGCAGCCTAGCCAAAAACATTCAGTACTTC | CATTGSLAKNIQYF
NA | TRBJ1-5 | TRBV10-2 | NA | TGCGCCAGCAGTGACTCAGGGGTAATACGCAATCAGCCCCAGCATTTT | CASSDSGVIRNQPQHF
NA | TRBJ2-3 | TRBV27 | NA | TGTGCCAGCAGTTTAAGGAGGATGGGTACAGATACGCAGTATTTT | CASSLRRMGTDTQYF
NA | TRBJ2-2 | TRBV6-4 | NA | TGTGCCAGCAGCGCCTCCGGTGGGGGGAGCACCGGGGAGCTGTTTTTT | CASSASGGGSTGELFF
NA | TRBJ2-3 | TRBV27 | NA | TGTGCCAGCAGTTTAGGGACGAGGGACTTGTATACGCAGTATTTT | CASSLGTRDLYTQYF
NA | TRBJ1-4 | TRBV6-1 | NA | TGTGCCACACTACTATTCTCCGGGAACAAACTGTTTTTT | CATLLFSGNKLFF
NA | TRBJ2-5 | TRBV4-1 | TRBD1 | TGCGCCAGCAGCCAAGTATTAGTTCGGACAGGGTTTGTCGAGACCCAGTACTTC | CASSQVLVRTGFVETQYF
once | TRBJ1-1 | TRBV5-6 | TRBD1 | TGTGCCAGCAGCTCTCGGACAGGGTGGACTGAAGCTTTCTTT | CASSSRTGWTEAFF
NA | TRBJ2-5 | TRBV10-1 | NA | TGCGCCAGCAGTGACCCCAGGGACGGGGAAGAGACCCAGTACTTC | CASSDPRDGEETQYF
NA | TRBJ2-3 | TRBV15 | TRBD2 | TGTGCCACCAGCAGAGGGGGGACTAGCGGGAGCACAGATACGCAGTATTTT | CATSRGGTSGSTDTQYF
NA | TRBJ2-7 | TRBV6-5 | NA | TGTGCCAGCAGTTTCGGGCCCTCCTACGAGCAGTACTTC | CASSFGPSYEQYF
few | TRBJ1-4 | TRBV18 | NA | TGTGCCAGCTCACGGGACCAACAGAGGGAAAAACTGTTTTTT | CASSRDQQREKLFF
NA | TRBJ2-7 | TRBV11-2 | NA | TGTGCCAGCAGCTTCCAGGGGTCGGGGGAGCAGTACTTC | CASSFQGSGEQYF
NA | TRBJ1-2 | TRBV18 | NA | TGTGCCAGCTCACCACTGCAGGGCCACTATGGCTACACCTTC | CASSPLQGHYGYTF